In this sample, the clone carrying this TCR beta chain turned up many times. Its matching antigen is unknown. At one boundary the junction diverges from the germline segment, which might be a read error. This sample is drawn from a study of T-cell memory formation after mild COVID-19. The wider study: Largely donor-specific TCR clusters were found. Study-level points and caveats: The appearance of some responding clones in pre-infection memory suggested that cross-reactive memory joined. Clones which contracted sat mainly in CM and EM if CD4+, and in EMRA if CD8+.

TCRdb called the 5' RACE reads again in MiXCR, with one record for every CDR3 protein. Of around 150,000 distinct CDR3 sequences in the sample, around a third are singletons; the top ten hold around 12%. The CDR3 is made up of 14 amino acids. Sequenced material: PBMCs or a T cell subset sorted from them (not recorded which). The sequence was collected from an adult woman who had mild COVID-19 (a few samples of this study predate the infection). Cell type and time point are not known. The V and J genes are TRBV12-3 or TRBV12-4 and TRBJ2-1; D is perhaps TRBD2 (6 bases). CDR3 DNA sequence: TGCGCCAGCAGCTTGGGACTGTCCTACAATGAGCAGTTCTTC. Translating gives CASSLGLSYNEQFF.